This T cell receptor beta chain was identified in a study of cytomegalovirus exposure and HLA in healthy donors. Germline CDR1 and CDR2: LNHNV and YYDKDF (reference sequence). The CDR3 has 15 amino acids. Trimming at V came to 5 bases and at J to 5 bases, leaving 9 bases not matched to a gene. The data were produced by immunoSEQ multiplex PCR, yet TCRdb's version contains in-frame clones alone and is incomplete. The data show 90,000 to 150,000 clones, 86% seen once. Material: PBMCs. J is TRBJ2-7 and V is TRBV15, with TRBD2 matching over 10 bases. The sequence came from a man younger than 30 in good health and CMV-seronegative. In DNA form, the CDR3 reads TGTGCCACCAGCGAAAGACTAGCGGGTGCAGACGAGCAGTACTTC. Translating it yields CATSERLAGADEQYF.